One and the same sample provided the 26 T cell receptor beta chains below, sequenced in a study of shared clonotypes between healthy human individuals. Some clones are missing from TCRdb's copy, which holds only in-frame ones; the method was immunoSEQ multiplex PCR. The table records around 2.5 million clones, approximately 93% of them present only once. The specimen sequenced was naive CD4+ T cells from PBMCs. Regarding subset: CD45RA+ positively selected. The source is a young man in good health. Some clones in this sample may be carry-over from other donors' samples.

The rearrangement links TRBV19 to TRBJ1-2; 12 positions match TRBD1. The trim removed 9 bases at V and 8 bases at J, leaving 10 bases unmatched. This CDR3 is 14 amino acids long. Germline V gives CDR1 LNHDA, CDR2 SQIVND (reference sequence). The chain's CDR3 is CASSPGTGGGGYTF. In DNA, the CDR3 is TGTGCCAGCAGCCCCGGGACAGGGGGCGGGGGCTACACCTTC.

The chain joins TRBV5-1 to TRBJ2-6; TRBD2 agrees at 7 bases. This CDR3 comprises 18 residues. Germline V lookup: CDR1 SGHRS, CDR2 YFSETQ. V was clipped by 3 bases and J by 0 bases; unmatched bases: 9. CDR3 in amino acids: CASSSGAGVSSGANVLTF. Here the CDR3 DNA reads TGCGCCAGCAGCTCCGGGGCGGGGGTTAGCTCTGGGGCCAACGTCCTGACTTTC.

The CDR3 DNA follows: TGCGCCAGCAGTTGGGTCGGGACACCGGCCTACGAGCAGTACTTC. Amino acid sequence: CASSWVGTPAYEQYF. V gene TRBV5-1 combines with J gene TRBJ2-7, with D possibly TRBD1 on 6 matching bases. The V end lost 5 bases, the J end lost 2 bases, and 17 bases lay between the germline ends. Germline-derived CDR1 and CDR2 are SGHRS and YFSETQ. The CDR3 runs 15 residues. Full variable domain (remainder filled in from reference TRBV5-1 and TRBJ2-7): KAGVTQTPRYLIKTRGQQVTLSCSPISGHRSVSWYQQTPGQGLQFLFEYFSETQRNKGNFPGRFSGRQFSNSRSEMNVSTLELGDSALYLCASSWVGTPAYEQYFGPGTRLTVT.

V gene TRBV11-2 combines with J gene TRBJ2-3; D remains ambiguous. The germline gives CDR1 SGHAT, CDR2 FQNNGV. Trimming took off 0 bases at V and 9 bases at J, with 10 bases between the two ends. The CDR3 covers 13 residues. The chain's CDR3 is CASSLDLQATQYF. The CDR3 DNA is TGTGCCAGCAGCTTAGATCTCCAGGCGACGCAGTATTTT. The variable domain in full, with the rest retrieved from reference TRBV11-2 and TRBJ2-3, is EAGVAQSPRYKIIEKRQSVAFWCNPISGHATLYWYQQILGQGPKLLIQFQNNGVVDDSQLPKDRFSAERLKGVDSTLKIQPAKLEDSAVYLCASSLDLQATQYFGPGTRLTVL.

The genes are TRBV28 and TRBJ1-2; 12 nucleotides match TRBD1. V lost 8 bases, J lost 0 bases, and 4 bases stayed unmatched. The CDR3 contains 15 residues. Germline CDR1 is MDHEN and CDR2 is SYDVKM. CDR3 bases: TGTGCCAGCCGGGACAGGGGGCTCTCTAACTATGGCTACACCTTC. Translation: CASRDRGLSNYGYTF.

The rearrangement joins TRBV28 to TRBJ1-1; unclear D gene. Deletions cut 8 bases from V and 4 bases from J, with 8 bases between. Germline CDR1 reads MDHEN; CDR2 reads SYDVKM. The CDR3 totals 11 residues. CDR3 nucleotide sequence: TGTGCCAGCCTAGGGTCCACTGAAGCTTTCTTT. Amino acids: CASLGSTEAFF. Complete variable domain (other parts from reference TRBV28 and TRBJ1-1): DVKVTQSSRYLVKRTGEKVFLECVQDMDHENMFWYRQDPGLGLRLIYFSYDVKMKEKGDIPEGYSVSREKKERFSLILESASTNQTSMYLCASLGSTEAFFGQGTRLTVV.

A note on this clone: The same CDR3 arises from other DNA sequences in this sample as well. The chain uses TRBV18 and TRBJ2-3; D gene uncertain. The CDR3 totals 14 residues. The germline CDR1 and CDR2 sequences are KGHSH and LQKENI. Trimming shortened V by 2 bases and J by 0 bases, and 6 bases separated the two germline ends. The CDR3 loop reads CASSPVQSTDTQYF. CDR3 sequence (DNA): TGTGCCAGCTCACCAGTTCAGAGCACAGATACGCAGTATTTT.

CDR3 amino acids: CASTRGGQGNTEAFF. For the CDR3, the DNA is TGTGCCAGCACCCGTGGGGGGCAGGGGAACACTGAAGCTTTCTTT. This chain uses TRBV6-5 with TRBJ1-1, with D perhaps matching TRBD1 (6 bases). Trimming took off 7 bases at V and 1 base at J, with 16 bases between the two ends. The CDR3 consists of 15 residues. Germline V gene data show CDR1 as MNHEY and CDR2 as SVGAGI.

The rearrangement joins TRBV14 to TRBJ2-2; TRBD1 aligns across 7 bases. Germline CDR1 SGHDN, CDR2 FVKESK. After removal of 4 bases from V and 0 bases from J, the junction contained 2 bases not matched to a gene. CDR3 length: 15 residues. The DNA of the CDR3 is TGTGCCAGCAGCCCGGGACAGTCGAACACCGGGGAGCTGTTTTTT. It yields the protein CASSPGQSNTGELFF.

This clone was seen just once. This sequence joins TRBV11-3 and TRBJ2-1; D possibly uses TRBD1 or TRBD2 (6 bases each). This CDR3 has 15 amino acids. Germline V gene data show CDR1 as SGHNT and CDR2 as YENEEA. Trimming cost V 1 base and J 2 bases, with 9 bases left between them. The CDR3: CASSLGGTTYNEQFF. CDR3 nucleotide sequence: TGTGCCAGCAGCTTAGGCGGGACAACCTACAATGAGCAGTTCTTC.

The rearrangement links TRBV6-6 to TRBJ2-1, with 9 positions matching TRBD1. Germline CDR1 reads MNHNY; CDR2 reads SVGAGI (reference sequence). The J segment lost 3 bases and the V segment lost 9 bases, leaving 3 bases of the junction unmatched. The CDR3 spans 13 residues. The CDR3 nucleotides are TGTGCCAGTAGACAGGGGGTCTACAATGAGCAGTTCTTC. Translated: CASRQGVYNEQFF.

V usage is TRBV28 and J usage is TRBJ2-7; D is ambiguous. The CDR3 contains 13 residues. V was trimmed by 4 bases and J by 5 bases, leaving 12 bases between them. Germline loops: CDR1 MDHEN, CDR2 SYDVKM. Here the CDR3 DNA reads TGTGCCAGCAGTTCTCCCCCGGTGGACGAGCAGTACTTC. Residues: CASSSPPVDEQYF.

The rearrangement uses TRBV5-1 and TRBJ2-5; TRBD1 agrees at 7 bases. The ends lost 0 bases at V and 4 bases at J; junction bases unmatched: 3. The germline V gene has CDR1 SGHRS and CDR2 YFSETQ. The CDR3 loop spans 14 amino acids. The CDR3 protein is CASSLGDRAETQYF. The DNA for the CDR3 is TGCGCCAGCAGCTTGGGTGACAGGGCAGAGACCCAGTACTTC.

V usage is TRBV2 and J usage is TRBJ2-2; tentative D call: TRBD2 (6 bases). CDR3 size: 15 residues. Germline loops: CDR1 SNHLY, CDR2 FYNNEI. V was trimmed by 5 bases and J by 5 bases, leaving 15 bases between them. CDR3 nucleotide sequence: TGTGCCAGCAGTTGGGTTAGCGGAGGTACCGGGGAGCTGTTTTTT. As protein: CASSWVSGGTGELFF.

The J gene is TRBJ1-1, the V gene TRBV18, with 7 positions matching TRBD1. The germline CDR1 and CDR2 sequences are KGHSH and LQKENI. CDR3 length: 14 residues. V was clipped by 3 bases and J by 4 bases; unmatched bases: 5. The CDR3 loop reads CASSPDRAVTEAFF. The CDR3 bases are TGTGCCAGCTCACCCGACAGGGCGGTCACTGAAGCTTTCTTT.

V and J are TRBV5-6 and TRBJ2-2; 10 bases agree with TRBD2. V lost 6 bases to trimming and J lost 3 bases; unmatched junction nucleotides: 5. Germline V lookup: CDR1 SGHDT, CDR2 YYEEEE. The CDR3 has 15 residues. CDR3 bases: TGTGCCAGCACCCTTCTAGCGGGAGACACCGGGGAGCTGTTTTTT. This sequence encodes CASTLLAGDTGELFF. The full variable domain, in which reference TRBV5-6 and TRBJ2-2 provide the parts outside the CDR3, is DAGVTQSPTHLIKTRGQQVTLRCSPKSGHDTVSWYQQALGQGPQFIFQYYEEEERQRGNFPDRFSGHQFPNYSSELNVNALLLGDSALYLCASTLLAGDTGELFFGEGSRLTVL.

The chain recombines TRBV5-1 with TRBJ2-5, with 8 positions matching TRBD2. The CDR3 sequence is 14 residues long. V lost 0 bases and J lost 3; bases outside the gene matches: 1. Germline CDR1 SGHRS, CDR2 YFSETQ. The CDR3 loop reads CASSLVLAEETQYF. CDR3 nucleotide sequence: TGCGCCAGCAGCTTGGTACTAGCGGAAGAGACCCAGTACTTC.

The rearrangement joins TRBV5-1 to TRBJ2-1; no reliable D call. The CDR3 extends over 13 amino acids. Germline loops: CDR1 SGHRS, CDR2 YFSETQ. Trimming shortened V by 7 bases and J by 4 bases, and 12 bases separated the two germline ends. CDR3: CASSSVRYNEQFF. CDR3 DNA sequence: TGCGCCAGCTCCTCTGTTAGATACAATGAGCAGTTCTTC.

CDR3 coding DNA: TGTGCCAGCAGTTTATTGGAGGGATACTATGGCTACACCTTC. Protein sequence: CASSLLEGYYGYTF. The genes are TRBV28 and TRBJ1-2, with unresolved D. The CDR3 length is 14 residues. CDR1 and CDR2 (germline): MDHEN, SYDVKM. Trimming shortened V by 1 base and J by 3 bases, and 9 bases separated the two germline ends.

This clone appeared once. The rearrangement uses TRBV27 and TRBJ2-5; 11 bases are a match to TRBD2. The J call may be incorrect, as the DNA end agrees better with TRBJ2-7. CDR1 is MNHEY and CDR2 is SMNVEV in the germline V gene (reference sequence). This CDR3 spans 14 amino acids. CDR3 residues: CASSFTSGSHEQYF. The CDR3 bases are TGTGCCAGCAGTTTTACTAGCGGGAGCCACGAGCAGTACTTC.

The chain uses TRBV11-2 and TRBJ1-3; D remains ambiguous. Trimming pared 6 bases from V and 0 bases from J, leaving 15 bases between. The CDR3 is 16 residues long. Germline V lookup: CDR1 SGHAT, CDR2 FQNNGV. This CDR3 reads CASSSSPVGSGNTIYF. CDR3 bases: TGTGCCAGCAGTTCAAGCCCTGTCGGCTCTGGAAACACCATATATTTT.

This chain uses TRBV4-2 with TRBJ2-1, with 8 bases lining up with TRBD2. J was trimmed by 10 bases and V by 4 bases; bases with no gene match: 15. The CDR3 contains 16 residues. Germline loops: CDR1 LGHNA, CDR2 YNFKEQ. The CDR3 nucleotides read TGTGCCAGCAGCCTCCCCAAAGCGGGAGAGGAGAGGGAGCAGTTCTTC. It codes for CASSLPKAGEEREQFF.

The chain has TRBV10-3 and TRBJ1-2; D is perhaps TRBD1 (5 bases). The length of the CDR3 is 13 residues. Germline CDR1 reads ENHRY; CDR2 reads SYGVKD. The ends were cut back, 3 bases at V and 7 bases at J, with 12 bases in the middle. This CDR3 is CAISDSGTGGYTF. CDR3 nucleotides: TGTGCCATCAGTGATTCCGGGACTGGTGGCTACACCTTC.

This sequence joins TRBV28 and TRBJ1-1; no definite D call. The germline CDR1 and CDR2 sequences are MDHEN and SYDVKM. V lost 2 bases and J lost 4, with 14 bases in between. The CDR3 extends over 15 amino acids. The CDR3 loop is CASSLAGSGSTEAFF. CDR3 sequence (DNA): TGTGCCAGCAGTTTAGCTGGTTCAGGCAGCACTGAAGCTTTCTTT. The full variable domain, completed using reference TRBV28 and TRBJ1-1, is DVKVTQSSRYLVKRTGEKVFLECVQDMDHENMFWYRQDPGLGLRLIYFSYDVKMKEKGDIPEGYSVSREKKERFSLILESASTNQTSMYLCASSLAGSGSTEAFFGQGTRLTVV.

V gene TRBV28 combines with J gene TRBJ2-1; TRBD2 matches at 10 bases. Germline V lookup: CDR1 MDHEN, CDR2 SYDVKM. This CDR3 spans 14 amino acids. With 2 bases clipped from V and 15 bases from J, the junction kept 10 bases outside the gene matches. The CDR3: CASSLRLAGAVGFF. Written as DNA, the CDR3 is TGTGCCAGCAGTTTAAGGCTAGCGGGAGCGGTCGGGTTCTTC.

The chain couples TRBV5-1 to TRBJ2-1; 11 nucleotides agree with TRBD2. Losses at the gene ends were 4 bases for V and 7 bases for J; bases not matched to a gene: 13. CDR1 and CDR2 from the germline V gene are SGHRS and YFSETQ. This CDR3 is 17 amino acids long. CDR3 sequence (DNA): TGCGCCAGCAGCAACTGGGGGGGACTAGCGGACGGAAATGAGCAGTTCTTC. Translating it yields CASSNWGGLADGNEQFF.